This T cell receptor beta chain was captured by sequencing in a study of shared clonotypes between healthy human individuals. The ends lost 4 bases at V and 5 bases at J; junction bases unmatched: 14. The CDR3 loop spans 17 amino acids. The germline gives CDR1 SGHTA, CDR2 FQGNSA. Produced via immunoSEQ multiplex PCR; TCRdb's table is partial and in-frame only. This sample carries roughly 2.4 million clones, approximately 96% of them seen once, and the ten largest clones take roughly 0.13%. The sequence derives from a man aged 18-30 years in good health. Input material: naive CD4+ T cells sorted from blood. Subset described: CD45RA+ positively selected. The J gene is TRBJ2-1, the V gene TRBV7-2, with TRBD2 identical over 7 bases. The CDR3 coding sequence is TGTGCCAGCAGCTCGGGACTACCCAGCATCGGAAACAATGAGCAGTTCTTC. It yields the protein CASSSGLPSIGNNEQFF.